The next 21 T cell receptor beta chains were all read from a single sample in a study of T cells after yellow fever vaccination. Using its own MiXCR run on the 5' RACE reads, TCRdb lists one record per CDR3 protein. This repertoire shows around 590,000 distinct CDR3 sequences, 12% found once; its top ten account for approximately 15%. The material sequenced was PBMCs, taken on the day of the yellow fever booster vaccination. The receptors originated from a man aged 25 to 40 who received the YFV17D yellow fever vaccine.

This clonotype has more than one count but fewer than ten. This chain connects TRBV5-1 to TRBJ2-3; the match to TRBD2 covers 14 bases. The V gene end was trimmed by 5 bases and the J gene end by 6 bases; junction bases not matched to a gene: 5. The CDR3 runs 15 residues. CDR1 SGHRS and CDR2 YFSETQ come from the germline V gene. CDR3 amino acids: CASSGTSGRWDTQYF. CDR3 in DNA: TGCGCCAGCAGTGGGACTAGCGGGAGATGGGATACGCAGTATTTT.

This clonotype was detected many times. This rearrangement joins TRBV12-3 or TRBV12-4 to TRBJ2-1, with a tentative D call TRBD2 (7 bases). This CDR3 contains 16 residues. The V and J ends lost 6 bases and 0 bases respectively, with 15 bases between them. CDR3 protein: CASSPGGSSSYNEQFF. The CDR3 DNA sequence: TGTGCCAGCAGCCCGGGGGGCTCGAGCTCCTACAATGAGCAGTTCTTC.

The table lists this clonotype with a few counts. The V and J genes are TRBV6-5 and TRBJ2-1; tentative D call: TRBD2 (7 bases). There are 14 residues in the CDR3. The germline V and J ends were trimmed by 4 bases and 7 bases, with 14 bases remaining between them. Looked up from germline, CDR1 is MNHEY and CDR2 is SVGAGI. The CDR3 bases are TGTGCCAGCAGTTTGGGGGGGCACGGAAATGAGCAGTTCTTC. Protein: CASSLGGHGNEQFF.

The chain carries TRBV12-3 or TRBV12-4 and TRBJ1-5, with TRBD1 as a possible D gene (6 bases). This CDR3 contains 13 residues. Trimming took 5 bases from V and 7 from J, leaving 12 bases between them. The CDR3 here is CASSTTGQQPQHF. CDR3 in DNA: TGTGCCAGCAGTACGACAGGCCAACAGCCCCAGCATTTT.

The V and J genes are TRBV7-3 and TRBJ1-3; D is possibly TRBD1 (5 bases). The CDR3 has 16 residues. From germline, CDR1 is SGHTA and CDR2 FQGTGA. V lost 2 bases and J 0 bases, leaving 11 bases between the germline ends. CDR3 nucleotide sequence: TGTGCCAGCAGCTTAGGGGGACGGAGCTCTGGAAACACCATATATTTT. Translation: CASSLGGRSSGNTIYF.

There are a few counts of this clonotype. CDR3 DNA sequence: TGCGCCAGCAAGGCGGACGGGGAGCTGTTTTTT. It translates to CASKADGELFF. This chain uses TRBV5-1 with TRBJ2-2; no reliable D call. The germline V and J ends were trimmed by 6 bases and 7 bases, with 7 bases remaining between them. CDR3 length: 11 amino acids. CDR1 and CDR2 (germline): SGHRS, YFSETQ.

The genes are TRBV11-2 and TRBJ2-1; 9 bases align to TRBD2. CDR1 is SGHAT, CDR2 FQNNGV, per germline. V lost 5 bases to trimming and J lost 4 bases; unmatched junction nucleotides: 6. The length of the CDR3 is 15 residues. The CDR3 here is CASSAGLAKYNEQFF. The DNA of the CDR3 is TGTGCCAGCAGCGCAGGACTAGCGAAATACAATGAGCAGTTCTTC.

This clonotype was seen more than once but under ten times. The rearrangement uses TRBV7-2 and TRBJ2-2; TRBD2 agrees at 8 bases. V was clipped by 5 bases and J by 4 bases; unmatched bases: 9. Germline V lookup: CDR1 SGHTA, CDR2 FQGNSA. This CDR3 is built from 16 residues. Here the CDR3 DNA reads TGTGCCAGCAGCCCGCTACCGGCGGGAGGCACCGGGGAGCTGTTTTTT. It encodes CASSPLPAGGTGELFF.

Only a few counts were recorded for this clonotype. This chain uses TRBV7-6 with TRBJ2-7; possible D gene TRBD2, 6 bases. The CDR3 contains 16 residues. Germline V gives CDR1 SGHVS, CDR2 FNYEAQ. V lost 6 bases and J 0 bases, leaving 18 bases between the germline ends. Here the CDR3 DNA reads TGTGCCAGCAGTTCCTCGGGCGGGGCGAGCTCCTACGAGCAGTACTTC. This encodes CASSSSGGASSYEQYF.

V usage is TRBV7-9 and J usage is TRBJ2-3, with no clear D. Per the germline V gene, CDR1 is SEHNR and CDR2 is FQNEAQ (reference sequence). Trimming took off 5 bases at V and 8 bases at J, with 14 bases between the two ends. The CDR3 is 13 residues long. CDR3 bases: TGTGCCAGCAGCGGACGGAACTCTGGTACGCAGTATTTT. Translation gives CASSGRNSGTQYF.

This chain connects TRBV5-1 to TRBJ2-7; 12 bases agree with TRBD2. V dropped 2 bases and J dropped 5; count of bases not matched to a gene: 8. CDR1 is SGHRS and CDR2 is YFSETQ in the germline V gene. There are 16 residues in the CDR3. This CDR3 reads CASSFRLAGGLDEQYF. CDR3 nucleotides: TGCGCCAGCAGCTTCCGTCTAGCGGGAGGGCTTGACGAGCAGTACTTC.

This chain's CDR3 is CASSLDGAYGTQYF. CDR3 sequence (DNA): TGCGCCAGCAGCTTGGATGGGGCATATGGGACCCAGTACTTC. The chain recombines TRBV5-1 with TRBJ2-5; D is perhaps TRBD1 (5 bases). Between the trimmed V and J ends, which lost 0 bases and 7 bases, there was a span of 13 bases. This CDR3 spans 14 amino acids. Germline CDR1 and CDR2: SGHRS and YFSETQ.

The chain combines TRBV7-9 with TRBJ2-7; D not certain. Germline values: CDR1 SEHNR, CDR2 FQNEAQ (reference sequence). V lost 5 bases and J 0 bases, leaving 11 bases between the germline ends. The CDR3 runs 14 residues. The CDR3 here is CASSTQVSSYEQYF. As DNA, the CDR3 is TGTGCCAGCAGCACCCAGGTTAGCTCCTACGAGCAGTACTTC.

The J gene is TRBJ1-1, the V gene TRBV5-4; the D gene is possibly TRBD1 (5 bases). V was clipped by 0 bases and J by 0 bases, with 9 bases between them. Germline V CDR1 and CDR2: SGHNT, YYREEE (reference sequence). The CDR3 loop spans 15 amino acids. The chain's CDR3 is CASSLDVGLNTEAFF. The CDR3 DNA reads as TGTGCCAGCAGCTTGGATGTGGGACTGAACACTGAAGCTTTCTTT. Together with reference TRBV5-4 and TRBJ1-1, the CDR3 gives the full variable domain: ETGVTQSPTHLIKTRGQQVTLRCSSQSGHNTVSWYQQALGQGPQFIFQYYREEENGRGNFPPRFSGLQFPNYSSELNVNALELDDSALYLCASSLDVGLNTEAFFGQGTRLTVV.

V usage is TRBV11-2 and J usage is TRBJ2-7, with no clear D. The V and J ends lost 8 bases and 0 bases respectively, with 8 bases between them. Germline V gives CDR1 SGHAT, CDR2 FQNNGV. This CDR3 has 12 amino acids. The DNA for the CDR3 is TGTGCCAGCGGGCTTCTCTCCTACGAGCAGTACTTC. It is translated as CASGLLSYEQYF.

This clonotype was found a few times. This chain links TRBV11-2 with TRBJ1-6; the D gene is possibly TRBD1 (5 bases). There are 14 residues in the CDR3. The germline gives CDR1 SGHAT, CDR2 FQNNGV. V lost 6 bases, J lost 7 bases, and 13 bases lay in between. The CDR3 DNA follows: TGTGCCAGCAGTGAGGGGCAGAGGAATTCACCCCTCCACTTT. Encoded protein: CASSEGQRNSPLHF.

This clonotype showed up just a few times. Sequence at one end of the junction differs from germline and may be a read error. The V call is TRBV15, the J call TRBJ2-7; maybe TRBD2 (5 bases). This CDR3 comprises 12 residues. Per germline, CDR1 LNHNV and CDR2 YYDKDF (reference sequence). CDR3 sequence (DNA): TGTGCCACCAGCAGAACGACGGGTGAAACTAGCTTC. Amino acid sequence: CATSRTTGETSF.

The gene calls are TRBV5-1 and TRBJ1-6; no reliable D call. Germline V gives CDR1 SGHRS, CDR2 YFSETQ. With 3 bases removed from V and 7 bases from J, the gap between germline ends came to 17 bases. There are 16 residues in the CDR3. CDR3 protein: CASSSVGGVQNSPLHF. The CDR3 nucleotides are TGCGCCAGCAGCTCCGTCGGCGGCGTACAGAATTCACCCCTCCACTTT.

This clonotype was counted only a few times. This chain links TRBV30 with TRBJ2-1, with 7 nucleotides matching TRBD1. V lost 4 bases, J lost 10 bases, and 10 bases stayed unmatched. The germline gives CDR1 GTSNPN, CDR2 SVGIG (reference sequence). The CDR3 consists of 13 residues. The CDR3 region has the DNA TGTGCCTGGAACTGGGGACAGTTTAGGGAGCAGTTCTTC. Protein: CAWNWGQFREQFF.

This clonotype was seen ten or more times. J is TRBJ2-7 and V is TRBV10-3; D might be TRBD2 (5 bases). V gave up 0 bases and J gave up 6 bases, with 12 bases separating them. The germline CDR1 and CDR2 sequences are ENHRY and SYGVKD. There are 14 residues in the CDR3. The CDR3 region is CAISESTSGSEQYF. As DNA, the CDR3 is TGTGCCATCAGTGAGTCGACCTCGGGGAGCGAGCAGTACTTC.

The chain combines TRBV19 with TRBJ1-2; 9 positions match TRBD1. Germline CDR1 is LNHDA and CDR2 is SQIVND (reference sequence). Unmatched junction bases numbered 12, after V lost 4 bases and J lost 6 bases. The CDR3 consists of 16 residues. The CDR3 sequence: CASSTLGRTGGDGYTF. CDR3 bases: TGTGCCAGTAGTACCCTGGGAAGAACAGGGGGCGATGGCTACACCTTC.